This T cell receptor (beta chain) was recovered during a study of response to subunit inactivated influenza vaccine (dated by TCRdb to the late 2010s). In the study overall: To follow how T cells responded to a trivalent subunit inactivated influenza vaccine, the researchers relied on deep quantitative profiling of the T cell receptor repertoire. The paper's findings and limits, for the study overall: According to the authors, only a limited number of new T cells may be recruited by each seasonal influenza vaccination.

Worth noting for this clonotype: Its recognized antigen is unknown. Per-base quality was not reported, and no clone a single base away is much larger than it.

The library relied on RT-PCR. Instrument used: Illumina HiSeq 2500. The public reads were reanalyzed by TCRdb: fastp trimming at Q25, MiXCR alignment, in-frame beta chains only. All rows with the same CDR3 protein become a single entry with the most common DNA and genes. The sample table contains about 780,000 distinct CDR3 sequences; only one count was recorded for approximately 17% of them. The top ten clones comprise approximately 11% of the sample. Material: PBMCs from blood, obtained 4 to 6 days after vaccination. The origin of this receptor is a man aged 50 to 60 who received an inactivated influenza vaccine. Donor details come from another sample of the same person, matched by shared clones.

The nucleotide sequence is TGTGCCAGCAGTGGTAGAGGGGACAGATATCAGCCCCAGCATTTT. Its translation reads: CASSGRGDRYQPQHF. The sequence links TRBV2 to TRBJ1-5, with 7 bases matching TRBD1. CDR3 length: 15 amino acids, cysteine to phenylalanine. The sequence is cut down to CDR3 DNA, 45 bases in frame from base 1. Ends trimmed: V by 4 bases, J by 5 bases; bases unmatched to a gene: 8. CDR1 SNHLY and CDR2 FYNNEI were looked up in the germline V gene.